Listed below are T cell receptor beta chains from one sample, sequenced in a study of shared clonotypes between healthy human individuals. Profiled with immunoSEQ multiplex PCR; TCRdb holds only in-frame clones, not every one. Of about 2,200,000 clones listed, approximately 94% are singletons. Sequencing was carried out using naive CD8+ T cells from PBMCs. These receptors all stem from a man aged 18 to 29 in good health. Some clones in this sample may be carry-over from other donors' samples. Both conserved end residues are part of each CDR3. D genes are given only for firm matches. Clone size is stated in some rows and not others, as once, few, many or a class when expanded.

D	V	J	size	DNA	CDR3
TRBD2	TRBV4-3	TRBJ2-5	NA	TGCGCCAGCAGCCAAGATCCCTGGACTAGCGGGAGATTGCGGGTTAGGCAAGAGACCCAGTACTTC	CASSQDPWTSGRLRVRQETQYF
TRBD2	TRBV4-2	TRBJ2-1	NA	TGTGCCAGCAGCCTCCAGACTAGCCCCAAATACAATGAGCAGTTCTTC	CASSLQTSPKYNEQFF
NA	TRBV30	TRBJ1-1	few	TGTGCCTGGAGTGTAAGCATACAAGCTTTCTTT	CAWSVSIQAFF
NA	TRBV5-6	TRBJ1-1	NA	TGTGCCAGCAGCTTCCGCGTCAGCGCCGATGAAGCTTTCTTT	CASSFRVSADEAFF
NA	TRBV27	TRBJ2-3	NA	TGTGCCAGCACCCCGGTCGGTGATACGGATACGCAGTATTTT	CASTPVGDTDTQYF
TRBD1	TRBV5-8	TRBJ1-2	NA	TGTGCCAGCAGGGCCGGGACAGGGCAGTTATCGGACTATGGCTACACCTTC	CASRAGTGQLSDYGYTF
TRBD1	TRBV6-1	TRBJ2-7	NA	TGTGCCAGCAGTGAAGCGCCTTCATATTCTGTCTTCTCGGGACAGGGCTTTGGCGAGCAGTACTTC	CASSEAPSYSVFSGQGFGEQYF
NA	TRBV7-9	TRBJ1-5	NA	TGTGCCAGCAGGGGTGGGGATCAGCCCCAGCATTTT	CASRGGDQPQHF
TRBD1	TRBV5-1	TRBJ2-2	NA	TGCGCCAGCAGCTTGGCCGGACAGGGGTATCATTCCGGGGAGCTGTTTTTT	CASSLAGQGYHSGELFF
NA	TRBV13	TRBJ2-3	NA	TGTGCCAGCAGCTTAGCAGCGGAACACACAGATACGCAGTATTTT	CASSLAAEHTDTQYF
TRBD2	TRBV27	TRBJ2-3	NA	TGTGCCAGCAGTATTCTGAATAGCGGGAGGCCAGAATATTTT	CASSILNSGRPEYF
NA	TRBV27	TRBJ2-7	NA	TGTGCCAGCAGTCCAGGACAAACCTACGAGCAGTACTTC	CASSPGQTYEQYF
NA	TRBV7-9	TRBJ1-2	NA	TGTGCCAGCAGCTTAAGTTCGGCAGGGACTAACTATGGCTACACCTTC	CASSLSSAGTNYGYTF
NA	TRBV19	TRBJ1-1	few	TGTGCCAGTAGTATCGGCAGAACCACTGAAGCTTTCTTT	CASSIGRTTEAFF
NA	TRBV11-2	TRBJ2-1	NA	TGTGCCAGCAGCTTAGATTATGGGGGCGCCTACAATGAGCAGTTCTTC	CASSLDYGGAYNEQFF
NA	TRBV6-5	TRBJ1-2	NA	TGTGCCAGCAGTTATTTACCTGGGTATTATGGCTACACCTTC	CASSYLPGYYGYTF
NA	TRBV10-3	TRBJ2-4	NA	TGTGCCATCAGTTTGAAGGGATACGGAAACATTCAGTACTTC	CAISLKGYGNIQYF
TRBD1	TRBV27	TRBJ2-1	NA	TGTGCCAGCAGTTTCCGGGACAGGGGCAATGAGCAGTTCTTC	CASSFRDRGNEQFF
NA	TRBV7-9	TRBJ2-2	NA	TGTGCCAGCAGCTCCGTCCCGAACACCGGGGAGCTGTTTTTT	CASSSVPNTGELFF
NA	TRBV28	TRBJ2-7	NA	TGTGCCAGCACCTCGGGAGAGACCTACGAGCAGTACTTC	CASTSGETYEQYF
NA	TRBV27	TRBJ1-3	NA	TGTGCCAGCAGCCCTCGGGCTTTCTCTGGAAACACCATATATTTT	CASSPRAFSGNTIYF
NA	TRBV15	TRBJ1-2	few	TGTGCCACCACACAATCGGCTGTTGGCTATGGCTACACCTTC	CATTQSAVGYGYTF
NA	TRBV29-1	TRBJ2-7	NA	TGCAGCTTTGGGGGGGGCTCAACCTACGAGCAGTACTTC	CSFGGGSTYEQYF
TRBD2	TRBV28	TRBJ2-1	NA	TGTGCCAGCAGGTTGGTTGCTAGCGGGAGGACTGAGCAGTTCTTC	CASRLVASGRTEQFF
NA	TRBV6-6	TRBJ1-5	NA	TGTGCCAGCAGTTACGCTGAGGGGGTAGAGCAGCCCCAGCATTTT	CASSYAEGVEQPQHF
NA	TRBV15	TRBJ2-5	NA	TGTGCCACCAGCAGAGATTGGGACCTATCACCAGCGGAGACCCAGTACTTC	CATSRDWDLSPAETQYF
NA	TRBV5-4	TRBJ2-7	NA	TGTGCCAGCAGCTCGGACCGTGAGAGCTACGAGCAGTACTTC	CASSSDRESYEQYF
TRBD2	TRBV5-1	TRBJ2-7	NA	TGCGCCAGCACTTTAGCGGGGGCCTACGAGCAGTACTTC	CASTLAGAYEQYF
TRBD1	TRBV9	TRBJ1-5	NA	TGTGCCAGCAGCGCGGGACAGGGGGGCAATCAGCCCCAGCATTTT	CASSAGQGGNQPQHF
NA	TRBV6-1	TRBJ2-7	NA	TGTGCCAGCAGTGAAGAGAATTACGAGCAGTACTTC	CASSEENYEQYF
TRBD2	TRBV5-1	TRBJ2-1	NA	TGCGCCAGCAGCCCCTCTAGCGGCTCCGACAATGAGCAGTTCTTC	CASSPSSGSDNEQFF
TRBD2	TRBV5-1	TRBJ2-1	NA	TGCGCCAGCAGCTTACCTAGCGGGAGTGCCGATGAGCAGTTCTTC	CASSLPSGSADEQFF